This T cell receptor beta chain stems from a study of CD8 T cell repertoires and HIV-1 epitope variants. Overall study context: Twenty-five autologous and known Gag and Nef epitope variant peptides each stimulated T cells separately. Controls were a CMV, EBV and flu peptide pool, Ebola AY9 negative control, and no-peptide well. Epitopes were three Gag families plus Nef HW9 and YT9. 1M T cells were kept uncultured as a baseline.

This clone was detected a few times. Antigen specificity is unknown. The repertoire was sequenced with immunoSEQ multiplex PCR; TCRdb's copy has only in-frame clones and lacks some. The profile shows 5,500 to 6,000 clones, about 64% of them singletons. The CDR3 totals 15 residues. Germline trimming cut 1 base from V and 4 bases from J; bases unmatched to any gene: 1. Germline loops: CDR1 LGHNA, CDR2 YNFKEQ. The chain uses TRBV4-2 and TRBJ1-1; TRBD1 aligns across 12 bases. The clonotype was recovered from a male donor with HIV. The specimen was cultured CD8+ T cells derived from PBMCs. The CDR3 nucleotides are TGTGCCAGCAGCCAAGGGGACAGGGGGCCCACTGAAGCTTTCTTT. Its protein product is CASSQGDRGPTEAFF.